This T cell receptor beta chain was documented in a study of blood T cells in healthy people across ages. Whole-study findings and limits: A roughly linear fall in TCR beta diversity per million T cells was seen with increasing age.

The CDR3 consists of 14 residues. Germline CDR1 is SQVTM and CDR2 is ANQGSEA. In regard to this clonotype: The antigen is unknown. One end of the junction varies from germline; a read error may be responsible.

With a J-beta primer mix and a sample-barcoded 5' primer, a second PCR ran about 6 to 11 cycles. Each cDNA molecule was tagged by a template-switch adaptor with 12 random nucleotides. TCRdb analysed the 5' RACE reads with MiXCR anew, one entry per CDR3 protein. Of 1.5 million to 2 million distinct CDR3 sequences listed, 49% are singletons. The clonotype was recovered from a middle-aged woman in good health. Sequencing was carried out using blood. The J gene is TRBJ2-1, the V gene TRBV29-1; D perhaps matches TRBD2 (6 bases). The CDR3 is CSVDGGTGTDEQFF. CDR3 bases: TGCAGTGTTGACGGCGGGACCGGAACAGATGAGCAGTTCTTC.